These 6 T cell receptor beta chains came from one sample sequenced in a study of human T cells and chemical hapten exposure. Described time point: patch test 2, 6 weeks after DPC sensitization. Specified treatment: therapeutic diphenylcyclopropenone sensitization with weekly scalp DPC. TCRdb recomputed calls from the RACE reads with MiXCR, one row per CDR3 protein. The table lists roughly 120,000 distinct CDR3 sequences, 9.2% of them singletons. The input for sequencing was whole blood, taken in connection with sensitization to the hapten diphenylcyclopropenone (DPC). Every receptor here comes from a woman aged 40 to 55 with alopecia areata. Some clones in this sample may be carry-over from other donors' samples.

The CDR3 spells CASRVDRGTGELFF. The DNA for the CDR3 is TGTGCCAGCAGGGTGGACAGGGGAACCGGGGAGCTGTTTTTT. The V call is TRBV28, the J call TRBJ2-2, with 9 positions matching TRBD1. This CDR3 contains 14 residues. V shed 6 bases and J 5 bases; nucleotides not matched to a gene: 4. CDR1 MDHEN and CDR2 SYDVKM come from the germline V gene.

The chain links TRBV12-3 or TRBV12-4 to TRBJ2-1; 7 bases line up with TRBD1. This CDR3 region has 12 residues. J lost 9 bases, V lost 7 bases, and 6 bases had no gene match. CDR3 sequence: CASILTGSEQFF. The CDR3 region has the DNA TGTGCCAGCATTCTGACAGGGTCTGAGCAGTTCTTC.

This clonotype has just a few counts. CDR3 sequence (DNA): TGTGCCAGCAGCCCCGGGGTGAAACCGAGCTCCTACGAGCAGTACTTC. Translated: CASSPGVKPSSYEQYF. This chain connects TRBV3-1 to TRBJ2-7; D is possibly TRBD2 (5 bases). V lost 4 bases, J lost 0 bases, and 16 bases lay in between. CDR3 length equals 16 residues. Per the germline V gene, CDR1 is LGHDT and CDR2 is YNNKEL (reference sequence).

Only a few counts were recorded for this clonotype. CDR3 bases: TGTGCCAGCTCGCCTCTCCCTCTAGCGGGGGGGCTACTATCTGGGGCCAACGTCCTGACTTTC. It yields the protein CASSPLPLAGGLLSGANVLTF. This rearrangement joins TRBV18 to TRBJ2-6; TRBD2 matches at 12 bases. The CDR3 runs to 21 residues. Germline V gene sequence: CDR1 KGHSH, CDR2 LQKENI. Trimming cost V 6 bases and J 1 base; bases outside gene matches: 16.

The chain joins TRBV4-1 to TRBJ2-5, with TRBD2 matching 7 bases. The germline CDR1 and CDR2 sequences are MGHRA and YSYEKL. The ends lost 4 bases at V and 6 bases at J; junction bases unmatched: 14. This CDR3 comprises 16 residues. The CDR3 DNA reads as TGCGCCAGCAGCCGGAACCCGGGACTATCGGGCCAGACCCAGTACTTC. Its translation is CASSRNPGLSGQTQYF.

This clonotype showed up just a few times. V gene TRBV10-2 combines with J gene TRBJ1-5; 11 bases are a match to TRBD1. This CDR3 is built from 16 residues. V gave up 3 bases and J gave up 5 bases; unmatched junction bases: 6. Germline CDR1 reads WSHSY; CDR2 reads SAAADI. For the CDR3, the DNA is TGCGCCAGCAGTGATAGGCCGGGACAGGGGGATCAGCCCCAGCATTTT. This gives the protein CASSDRPGQGDQPQHF.